This T cell receptor (beta chain) was sequenced for a study of T cell repertoires in cytomegalovirus infection. The V segment lost 5 bases and the J segment 9 bases; nucleotides outside the gene matches: 14. The CDR3 is made up of 17 amino acids. Germline CDR1 reads SEHNR; CDR2 reads FQNEAQ (reference sequence). Points on this clonotype: Its antigen is unidentified.

From the reads, TCRdb called clonotypes with MiXCR, one entry per CDR3 protein. Of 46,000 or so distinct CDR3 sequences in the sample, 20% to 25% are singletons; the top ten hold roughly 20%. Findings of the study overall: The study found HLA-C-restricted CMV-specific TCR beta clonotypes dominating the ex vivo response. Summed frequency of shared TCR beta families picked out CMV carriers who also had the relevant HLA.

Sequencing was done on a sample of PBMCs, sequenced either directly or after in vitro stimulation (not recorded which). The TCR originated in a human donor in good health (CMV status not recorded). Some clones in this sample may be carry-over from other donors' samples. The J gene is TRBJ1-6, the V gene TRBV7-9; TRBD1 matches at 9 bases. Here the CDR3 reads CASSDHRGQIVGSPLHF. CDR3 nucleotides: TGTGCCAGCAGCGACCACAGGGGGCAAATCGTTGGTTCACCCCTCCACTTT.